Shown below are 11 T cell receptor beta chains from a single sample sequenced in a study of chemoradiotherapy in HPV16-positive cancers. Generated by immunoSEQ multiplex PCR, the TCRdb table keeps only in-frame clones and is missing some. Of 25,000 to 40,000 clones listed, about 88% are singletons. Sequencing used blood, obtained from a patient who underwent chemoradiotherapy. These receptors all come from a human donor with HPV-associated anogenital cancer.

CDR3 in amino acids: CASSLIGVQDPRGAFF. As DNA, the CDR3 is TGTGCCAGCAGCTTAATTGGGGTCCAGGATCCCCGCGGAGCTTTCTTT. The rearrangement links TRBV11-2 to TRBJ1-1; D remains unclear. CDR3 length equals 16 residues. Germline assignment: CDR1 SGHAT and CDR2 FQNNGV. V shed 2 bases and J shed 10 bases, with 23 bases lying between them.

The chain links TRBV9 to TRBJ1-1; D not certain. Per germline, CDR1 SGDLS and CDR2 YYNGEE. This CDR3 spans 14 amino acids. The germline V and J ends were trimmed by 0 bases and 2 bases, with 8 bases remaining between them. CDR3 loop: CASSVGDLNTEAFF. The CDR3 DNA follows: TGTGCCAGCAGCGTAGGAGACCTAAACACTGAAGCTTTCTTT.

The rearrangement joins TRBV5-1 to TRBJ1-1; TRBD1 is a possible D gene (5 bases). The CDR3 spans 18 residues. With 4 bases removed from V and 0 bases from J, the gap between germline ends came to 22 bases. From germline, CDR1 is SGHRS and CDR2 YFSETQ. The CDR3 protein is CASSITLGAGRMNTEAFF. DNA of the CDR3: TGCGCCAGCAGCATTACACTCGGAGCGGGACGGATGAACACTGAAGCTTTCTTT.

This clone showed up just once. V and J are TRBV5-4 and TRBJ2-7; TRBD2 might be the D (5 bases). The CDR3 extends over 12 amino acids. Germline V gives CDR1 SGHNT, CDR2 YYREEE (reference sequence). Trimming took 1 base from V and 4 from J, leaving 6 bases between them. The CDR3 bases are TGTGCCAGCAGCTTGCGGGGTTACGAGCAGTACTTC. Translation gives CASSLRGYEQYF.

This rearrangement joins TRBV4-3 to TRBJ2-5, with D perhaps TRBD2 (6 bases). CDR3 size: 13 residues. Germline lookup yields CDR1 LGHNA and CDR2 YSLEER. V lost 3 bases, J lost 5 bases, and 10 bases lay in between. The CDR3, as DNA: TGCGCCAGCAGCCAGGGTGCGGGGGAGACCCAGTACTTC. It codes for CASSQGAGETQYF.

V gene TRBV12-5 combines with J gene TRBJ2-5; D remains ambiguous. The J call is doubtful: the DNA matches TRBJ2-7 better. This CDR3 comprises 13 residues. Germline V gene data show CDR1 as LGHNT and CDR2 as FRNRAP. CDR3 protein: CASGLVRSYEQYF. CDR3 coding DNA: TGTGCTAGTGGTTTGGTACGTTCCTACGAGCAGTACTTC.

Worth noting for this clone: At one boundary the junction diverges from the germline segment, which might be a read error. The CDR3 DNA sequence: TGTGCCAGCTCAGCACCTCAGGGCGAGCAGTACTTC. Its protein product is CASSAPQGEQYF. This chain uses TRBV18 with TRBJ2-7; possibly TRBD1 for D (5 bases). Germline CDR1 KGHSH, CDR2 LQKENI. CDR3 length: 12 amino acids. Based on the CDR3 plus reference TRBV18 and TRBJ2-7, the full variable domain is NAGVMQNPRHLVRRRGQEARLRCSPMKGHSHVYWYRQLPEEGLKFMVYLQKENIIDESGMPKERFSAEFPKEGPSILRIQQVVRGDSAAYFCASSAPQGEQYFGPGTRLTVT.

This chain links TRBV5-1 with TRBJ1-1; no clear D gene. The CDR3 is 14 amino acids. The V gene's germline CDR1 is SGHRS and CDR2 YFSETQ. V was shortened by 0 bases and J by 12 bases, with 18 bases between the two germline ends. CDR3 bases: TGCGCCAGCAGCTTGGAAGGCTATGCGTCGCCAACTTTCTTT. Translating it yields CASSLEGYASPTFF.

The chain employs TRBV5-4 and TRBJ1-2; 8 nucleotides match TRBD1. The CDR3 sequence is 15 residues long. CDR1 is SGHNT and CDR2 is YYREEE in the germline V gene (reference sequence). With V trimmed by 4 bases and J by 5 bases, 10 bases remained unmatched. The CDR3 loop reads CASSPDQGAKYGYTF. The CDR3, as DNA: TGTGCCAGCAGCCCGGACCAGGGGGCGAAGTATGGCTACACCTTC.

The chain has TRBV7-2 and TRBJ1-5; possible D gene TRBD1, 6 bases. V lost 2 bases and J 1 base, leaving 9 bases between the germline ends. CDR3 length: 15 amino acids. From germline, CDR1 is SGHTA and CDR2 FQGNSA. CDR3 sequence reads: CASSLWGASNQPQHF. The CDR3, as DNA: TGTGCCAGCAGCTTATGGGGGGCGAGCAATCAGCCCCAGCATTTT.

The rearrangement links TRBV5-5 to TRBJ1-1; D is possibly TRBD1 (5 bases). CDR3 size: 16 residues. CDR1 is SGHKS, CDR2 YYEKEE, per germline (reference sequence). V was shortened by 3 bases and J by 0 bases, with 15 bases between the two germline ends. The CDR3 coding sequence is TGTGCCAGCAGCTCGCGGGACGGAGGTATGAACACTGAAGCTTTCTTT. Protein sequence: CASSSRDGGMNTEAFF.